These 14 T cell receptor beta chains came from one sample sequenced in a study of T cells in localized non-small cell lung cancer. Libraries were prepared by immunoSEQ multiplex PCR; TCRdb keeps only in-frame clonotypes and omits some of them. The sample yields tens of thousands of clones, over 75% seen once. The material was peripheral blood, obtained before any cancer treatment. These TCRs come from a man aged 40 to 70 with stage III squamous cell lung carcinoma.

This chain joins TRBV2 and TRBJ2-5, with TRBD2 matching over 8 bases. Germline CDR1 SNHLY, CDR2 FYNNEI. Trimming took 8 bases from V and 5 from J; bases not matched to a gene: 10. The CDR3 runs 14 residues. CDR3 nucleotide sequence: TGTGCCAGCGGGGCGGGAGGAAAGGTTGAGACCCAGTACTTC. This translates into CASGAGGKVETQYF. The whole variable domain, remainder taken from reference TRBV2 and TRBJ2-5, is EPEVTQTPSHQVTQMGQEVILRCVPISNHLYFYWYRQILGQKVEFLVSFYNNEISEKSEIFDDQFSVERPDGSNFTLKIRSTKLEDSAMYFCASGAGGKVETQYFGPGTRLLVL.

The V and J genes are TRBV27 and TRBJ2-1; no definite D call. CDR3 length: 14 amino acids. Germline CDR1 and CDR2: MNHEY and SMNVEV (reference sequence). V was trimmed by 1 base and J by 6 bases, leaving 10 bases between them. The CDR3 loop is CASSLFHSSNEQFF. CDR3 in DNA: TGTGCCAGCAGTTTATTCCACAGTAGCAATGAGCAGTTCTTC.

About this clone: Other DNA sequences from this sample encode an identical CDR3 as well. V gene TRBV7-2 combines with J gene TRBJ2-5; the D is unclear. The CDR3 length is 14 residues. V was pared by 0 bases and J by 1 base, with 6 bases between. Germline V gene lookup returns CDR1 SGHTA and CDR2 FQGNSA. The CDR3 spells CASSLAGRQETQYF. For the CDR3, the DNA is TGTGCCAGCAGCTTAGCCGGCCGCCAAGAGACCCAGTACTTC.

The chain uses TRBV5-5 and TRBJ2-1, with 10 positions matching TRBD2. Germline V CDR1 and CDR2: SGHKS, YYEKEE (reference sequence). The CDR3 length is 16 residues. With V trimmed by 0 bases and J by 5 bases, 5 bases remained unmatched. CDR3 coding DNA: TGTGCCAGCAGCTTGGCCGGTAGCGGGAGGAACAATGAGCAGTTCTTC. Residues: CASSLAGSGRNNEQFF.

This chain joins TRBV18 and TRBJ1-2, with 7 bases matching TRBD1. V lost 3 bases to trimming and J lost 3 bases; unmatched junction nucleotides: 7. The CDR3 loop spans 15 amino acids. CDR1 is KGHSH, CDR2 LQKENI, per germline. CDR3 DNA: TGTGCCAGCTCACCTCAGGGGGGAGATGACTATGGCTACACCTTC. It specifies CASSPQGGDDYGYTF.

CDR3 residues: CASSLGFGYEQYV. The CDR3, as DNA: TGTGCCAGCAGCTTAGGGTTCGGTTACGAGCAGTACGTC. This chain joins TRBV7-9 and TRBJ2-7, with unresolved D. The CDR3 has 13 residues. V lost 1 base, J lost 4 bases, and 8 bases lay in between. The germline V gene has CDR1 SEHNR and CDR2 FQNEAQ (reference sequence).

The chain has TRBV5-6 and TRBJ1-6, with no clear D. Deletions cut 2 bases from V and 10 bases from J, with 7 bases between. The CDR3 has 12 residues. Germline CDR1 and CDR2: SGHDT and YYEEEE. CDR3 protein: CASSFSHSPLHF. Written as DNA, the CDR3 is TGTGCCAGCAGCTTCAGTCACTCACCCCTCCACTTT.

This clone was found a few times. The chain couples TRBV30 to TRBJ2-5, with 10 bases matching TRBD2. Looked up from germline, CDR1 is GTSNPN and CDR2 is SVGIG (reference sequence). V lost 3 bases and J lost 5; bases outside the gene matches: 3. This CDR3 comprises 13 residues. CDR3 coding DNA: TGTGCCTGGAGCCTAGCGGGGGAGGAGACCCAGTACTTC. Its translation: CAWSLAGEETQYF.

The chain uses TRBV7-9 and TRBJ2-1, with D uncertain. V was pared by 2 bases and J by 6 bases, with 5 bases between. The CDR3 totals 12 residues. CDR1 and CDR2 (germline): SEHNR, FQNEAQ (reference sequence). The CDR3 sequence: CASSLMSNEQFF. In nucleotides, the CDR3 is TGTGCCAGCAGCTTAATGAGCAATGAGCAGTTCTTC.

The CDR3 reads CASRGTGANVLTF. The CDR3 nucleotides read TGTGCCAGCAGGGGGACTGGGGCCAACGTCCTGACTTTC. The rearrangement uses TRBV7-3 and TRBJ2-6, with D uncertain. Trimming removed 6 bases at V and 2 bases at J, with 5 bases between. Germline V gene data show CDR1 as SGHTA and CDR2 as FQGTGA. The CDR3 is 13 amino acids.

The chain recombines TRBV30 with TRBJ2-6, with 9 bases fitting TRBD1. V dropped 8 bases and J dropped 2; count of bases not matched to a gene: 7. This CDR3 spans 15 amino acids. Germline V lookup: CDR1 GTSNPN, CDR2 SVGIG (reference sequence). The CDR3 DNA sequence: TGTGCCGGATATACAGGGGGCACTGGGGCCAACGTCCTGACTTTC. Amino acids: CAGYTGGTGANVLTF. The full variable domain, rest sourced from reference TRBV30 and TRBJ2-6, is SQTIHQWPATLVQPVGSPLSLECTVEGTSNPNLYWYRQAAGRGLQLLFYSVGIGQISSEVPQNLSASRPQDRQFILSSKKLLLSDSGFYLCAGYTGGTGANVLTFGAGSRLTVL.

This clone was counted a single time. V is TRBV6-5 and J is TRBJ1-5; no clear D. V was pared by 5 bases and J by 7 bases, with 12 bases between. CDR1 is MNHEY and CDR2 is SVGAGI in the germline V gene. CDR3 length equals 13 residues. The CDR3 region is CASSEGYGQPQHF. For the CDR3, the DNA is TGTGCCAGCAGTGAAGGGTACGGCCAGCCCCAGCATTTT.

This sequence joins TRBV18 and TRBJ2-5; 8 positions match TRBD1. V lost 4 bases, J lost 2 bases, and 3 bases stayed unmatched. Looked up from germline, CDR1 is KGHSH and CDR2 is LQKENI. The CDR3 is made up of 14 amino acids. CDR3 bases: TGTGCCAGCTCACTAAGACAGGGGCAAGAGACCCAGTACTTC. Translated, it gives CASSLRQGQETQYF.

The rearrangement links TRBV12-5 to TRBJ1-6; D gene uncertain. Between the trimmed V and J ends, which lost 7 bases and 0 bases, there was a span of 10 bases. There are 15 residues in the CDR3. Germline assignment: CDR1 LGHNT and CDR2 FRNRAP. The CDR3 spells CASAPASSYNSPLHF. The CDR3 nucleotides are TGTGCTAGTGCCCCAGCTAGCTCCTATAATTCACCCCTCCACTTT.